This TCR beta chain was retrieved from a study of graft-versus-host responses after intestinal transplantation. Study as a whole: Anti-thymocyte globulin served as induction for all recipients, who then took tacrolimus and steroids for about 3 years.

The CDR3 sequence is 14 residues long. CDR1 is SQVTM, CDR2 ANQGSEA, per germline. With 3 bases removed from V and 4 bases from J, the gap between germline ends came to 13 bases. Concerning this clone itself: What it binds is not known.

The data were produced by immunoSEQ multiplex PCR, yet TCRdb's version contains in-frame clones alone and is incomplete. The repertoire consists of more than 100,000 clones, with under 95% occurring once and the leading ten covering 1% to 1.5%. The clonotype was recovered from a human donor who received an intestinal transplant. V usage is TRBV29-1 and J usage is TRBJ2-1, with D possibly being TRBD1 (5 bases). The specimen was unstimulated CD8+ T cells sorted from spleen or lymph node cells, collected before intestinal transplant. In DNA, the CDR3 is TGCAGCGTTGAGGCCAGGGTCCGATACAATGAGCAGTTCTTC. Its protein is CSVEARVRYNEQFF.